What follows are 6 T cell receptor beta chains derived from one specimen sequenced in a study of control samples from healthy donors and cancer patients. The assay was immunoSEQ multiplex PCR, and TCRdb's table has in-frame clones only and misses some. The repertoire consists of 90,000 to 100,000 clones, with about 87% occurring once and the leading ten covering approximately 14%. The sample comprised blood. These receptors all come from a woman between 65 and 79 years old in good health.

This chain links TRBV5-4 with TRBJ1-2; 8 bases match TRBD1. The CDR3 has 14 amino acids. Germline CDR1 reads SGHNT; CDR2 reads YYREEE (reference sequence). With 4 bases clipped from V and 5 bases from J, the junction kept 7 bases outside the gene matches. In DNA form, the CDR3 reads TGTGCCAGCAGCAGGACAGGGAGTGAGTATGGCTACACCTTC. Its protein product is CASSRTGSEYGYTF. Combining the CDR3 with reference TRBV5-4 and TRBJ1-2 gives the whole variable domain ETGVTQSPTHLIKTRGQQVTLRCSSQSGHNTVSWYQQALGQGPQFIFQYYREEENGRGNFPPRFSGLQFPNYSSELNVNALELDDSALYLCASSRTGSEYGYTFGSGTRLTVV.

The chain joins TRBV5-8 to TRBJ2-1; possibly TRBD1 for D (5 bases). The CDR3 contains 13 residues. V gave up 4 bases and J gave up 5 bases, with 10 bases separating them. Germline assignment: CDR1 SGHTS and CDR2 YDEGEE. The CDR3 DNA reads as TGTGCCAGCAGCCCAGGGCAAAACAATGAGCAGTTCTTC. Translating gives CASSPGQNNEQFF. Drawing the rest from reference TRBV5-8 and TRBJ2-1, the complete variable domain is EAGVTQSPTHLIKTRGQQATLRCSPISGHTSVYWYQQALGLGLQFLLWYDEGEERNRGNFPPRFSGRQFPNYSSELNVNALELEDSALYLCASSPGQNNEQFFGPGTRLTVL.

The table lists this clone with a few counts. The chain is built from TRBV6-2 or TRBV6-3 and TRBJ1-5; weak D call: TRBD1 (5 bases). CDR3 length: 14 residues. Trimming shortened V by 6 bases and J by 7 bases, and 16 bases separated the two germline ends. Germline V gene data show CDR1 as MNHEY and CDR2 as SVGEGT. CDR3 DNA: TGTGCCAGCAGCAAGAGTGGGGGTTCCCAGCCCCAGCATTTT. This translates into CASSKSGGSQPQHF.

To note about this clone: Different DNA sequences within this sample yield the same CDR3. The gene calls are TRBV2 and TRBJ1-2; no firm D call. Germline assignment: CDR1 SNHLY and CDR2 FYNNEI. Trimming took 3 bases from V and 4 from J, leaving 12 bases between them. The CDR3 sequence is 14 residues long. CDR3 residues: CASSDRRDSYGYTF. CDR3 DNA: TGTGCCAGCAGTGACAGGAGGGATAGCTATGGCTACACCTTC.

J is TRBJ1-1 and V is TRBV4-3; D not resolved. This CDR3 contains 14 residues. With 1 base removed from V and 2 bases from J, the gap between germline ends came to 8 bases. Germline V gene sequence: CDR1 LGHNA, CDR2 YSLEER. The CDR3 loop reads CASSQALGNTEAFF. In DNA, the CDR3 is TGCGCCAGCAGCCAAGCCTTGGGAAACACTGAAGCTTTCTTT.

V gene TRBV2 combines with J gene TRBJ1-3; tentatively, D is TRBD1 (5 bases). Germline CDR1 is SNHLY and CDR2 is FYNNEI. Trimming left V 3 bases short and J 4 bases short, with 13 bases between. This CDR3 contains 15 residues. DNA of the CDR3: TGTGCCAGCAGTGAGGAGGGGCTGTCCGGAAACACCATATATTTT. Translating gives CASSEEGLSGNTIYF.